The following is a T cell receptor beta chain sequence with its context. Germline V gene data show CDR1 as SNHLY and CDR2 as FYNNEI. V gave up 8 bases and J gave up 1 base, with 11 bases separating them. The CDR3 contains 13 residues. The sample comes from a study of blood T cell repertoires in COVID-19. The overall study: Spain, Italy and the United States supplied samples that represented acute and convalescent COVID-19. Sources were T cells, B-cell-depleted T cells, or PBMCs; the material itself was cDNA or gDNA.

Per the original data handling: How many nucleated cells were present was estimated from reference gene primer amplification. Only in-frame clones appear in the TCRdb table, and some are missing; sequencing was by immunoSEQ multiplex PCR. The V and J calls and clone size are taken from that table; D and trimming were inferred from the DNA. This sample has just under 85,000 clones, with 70% to 90% found just once. The chain uses TRBV2 and TRBJ1-1; unclear D gene. The sample taken for sequencing was peripheral blood. This clonotype was obtained from a man older than 75 with active or convalescent COVID-19. The CDR3 bases are TGTGCCAGCGGAAAGGAGGGGAACACTGAAGCTTTCTTT. It codes for CASGKEGNTEAFF. The full variable domain, in which reference TRBV2 and TRBJ1-1 provide the parts outside the CDR3, is EPEVTQTPSHQVTQMGQEVILRCVPISNHLYFYWYRQILGQKVEFLVSFYNNEISEKSEIFDDQFSVERPDGSNFTLKIRSTKLEDSAMYFCASGKEGNTEAFFGQGTRLTVV.